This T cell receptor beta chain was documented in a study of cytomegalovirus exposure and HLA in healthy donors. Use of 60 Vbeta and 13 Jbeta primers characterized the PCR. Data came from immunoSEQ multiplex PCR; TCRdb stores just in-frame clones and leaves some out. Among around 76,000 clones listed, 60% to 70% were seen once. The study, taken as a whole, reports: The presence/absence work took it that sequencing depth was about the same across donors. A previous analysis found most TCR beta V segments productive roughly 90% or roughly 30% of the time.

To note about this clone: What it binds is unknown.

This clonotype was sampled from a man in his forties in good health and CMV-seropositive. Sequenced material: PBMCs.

CDR3 amino acids: CASSSGQHYGYTF. The CDR3 region has the DNA TGTGCCAGCAGTTCTGGACAGCACTATGGCTACACCTTC. The chain joins TRBV5-4 to TRBJ1-2; D might be TRBD1 (6 bases). Germline lookup yields CDR1 SGHNT and CDR2 YYREEE (reference sequence). V lost 5 bases and J 3 bases, leaving 11 bases between the germline ends. The CDR3 covers 13 residues.